This is a list of T cell receptor beta chains from one sample in a study of Ad26.COV2.S vaccination and SARS-CoV-2 variants. Libraries were prepared by immunoSEQ multiplex PCR; TCRdb keeps only in-frame clonotypes and omits some of them. The repertoire holds approximately 500,000 clones, roughly nine tenths seen once, with 10% to 15% in the top ten. The source was peripheral blood, collected in a trial of Ad26.COV2.S vaccine versus placebo. These receptors were taken from a person aged 18-60 years who received the Ad26.COV2.S COVID-19 vaccine or a placebo. CDR3s include the opening cysteine and the closing phenylalanine or tryptophan. D genes are given only for firm matches. Size is omitted from some rows. Given values are once, few, many or a class for expanded clones.

v_gene	j_gene	d_gene	abundance	CDR3nt	CDR3aa
TRBV4-1	TRBJ1-1	NA	NA	TGCGCCAGCAGCCAAGATGCGGTTCTCGGGACGTCTGAAGCTTTCTTT	CASSQDAVLGTSEAFF
TRBV5-1	TRBJ2-7	TRBD2	NA	TGCGCCAGCAGCTTGGTGGGCGGGGGCTACGAGCAGTACTTC	CASSLVGGGYEQYF
TRBV7-9	TRBJ2-2	NA	NA	TGTGCCAGCAGCTTAGAGGTCCGGGGGGAGCTGTTTTTT	CASSLEVRGELFF
TRBV28	TRBJ2-1	NA	NA	TGTGCCAGCAGTGACTCTGGGGATGAGCAGTTCTTC	CASSDSGDEQFF
TRBV5-5	TRBJ1-5	TRBD1	NA	TGTGCCAGCAGCTTTCTTGGGACAGGGGGAAATCAGCCCCAGCATTTT	CASSFLGTGGNQPQHF
TRBV7-8	TRBJ1-1	NA	NA	TGTGCCAGCAGCCGAGACGGCTACACTGAAGCTTTCTTT	CASSRDGYTEAFF
TRBV28	TRBJ2-3	NA	NA	TGTGCCAGCAGTCCTCCCCTAGCGACTGCTAGCACAGATACGCAGTATTTT	CASSPPLATASTDTQYF
TRBV6-2/TRBV6-3	TRBJ2-7	TRBD2	NA	TGTGCCAGCAGTTACCATCCTTGGCGGGAGGCCTACTACGAGCAGTACTTC	CASSYHPWREAYYEQYF
TRBV5-4	TRBJ1-4	TRBD1	NA	TGTGCCAGCAGCGCCGGACAGGGAAGGCAAGGGGAAAAACTGTTTTTT	CASSAGQGRQGEKLFF
TRBV4-2	TRBJ1-5	NA	NA	TGTGCCAGCAGCCTCGATTTGGGGGCTAGCAATCAGCCCCAGCATTTT	CASSLDLGASNQPQHF
TRBV27	TRBJ2-7	NA	NA	TGTGCCAGCAGTTCGGACGGCCGTGAGAGGTACTTC	CASSSDGRERYF
TRBV3-1/TRBV3-2	TRBJ1-1	NA	NA	TGTGCCAGCAGCCAGAGCACTGAAGCTTTCTTT	CASSQSTEAFF
TRBV7-2	TRBJ2-1	TRBD2	NA	TGTGCCAGCAGACCCGGACTAGCCGGGGGCGGTGAGCAGTTCTTC	CASRPGLAGGGEQFF
TRBV29-1	TRBJ2-7	NA	NA	TGCAGCGCCTCCGGGCCACATTACGAGCAGTACTTC	CSASGPHYEQYF
TRBV28	TRBJ1-5	TRBD1	few	TGTGCCAGCAGTTCACTACTCGCGGGACAGGTCAATCAGCCCCAGCATTTT	CASSSLLAGQVNQPQHF
TRBV5-1	TRBJ2-3	TRBD1	once	TGCGCCAGCAGCCTTTCGACAGGGTCGCGGGCAGATACGCAGTATTTT	CASSLSTGSRADTQYF
TRBV29-1	TRBJ2-1	TRBD2	NA	TGCAGCGTTGATATACTAGCGGAATACAATGAGCAGTTCTTC	CSVDILAEYNEQFF
TRBV5-6	TRBJ2-7	TRBD1	few	TGTGCCAGCAGCTTGGGGGACAGATACGTCACCTACGAGCAGTACTTC	CASSLGDRYVTYEQYF
TRBV4-1	TRBJ1-4	NA	NA	TGCGCCAGCAGCCAAGTCCTTAGCCTCTATGAAAAACTGTTTTTT	CASSQVLSLYEKLFF
TRBV11-2	TRBJ2-6	TRBD1	NA	TGTGCCAGCAGCCCAAATGGGGTAGGGGGCGCTGGGGCCAACGTCCTGACTTTC	CASSPNGVGGAGANVLTF
TRBV12-3/TRBV12-4	TRBJ2-7	NA	once	TGTGCCAGCAGGGACAGAGCCTACGAGCAGTACTTC	CASRDRAYEQYF
TRBV9	TRBJ2-1	NA	NA	TGTGCCAGCAGCATAGGCCCGATATCCAATGAGCAGTTCTTC	CASSIGPISNEQFF
TRBV9	TRBJ1-5	NA	NA	TGTGCCAGCAGCGTGGGGACAAGCCATGGTGAGCCCCAGCATTTT	CASSVGTSHGEPQHF
TRBV19	TRBJ2-2	TRBD1	NA	TGTGCCAGTAGTATAGGGACAGGGCTACCCGGGGAGCTGTTTTTT	CASSIGTGLPGELFF
TRBV6-2/TRBV6-3	TRBJ1-4	TRBD1	NA	TGTGCCAGCAGTTTCCGGGACAGGGGAAATGAAAAACTGTTTTTT	CASSFRDRGNEKLFF
TRBV19	TRBJ1-5	NA	NA	TGTGCCAGTAGTATAGATCTATATTGGGGTCAGCCCCAGCATTTT	CASSIDLYWGQPQHF
TRBV10-3	TRBJ2-1	TRBD1	NA	TGTGCCATCAGCGGGACAGGGGGCTCCTACAATGAGCAGTTCTTC	CAISGTGGSYNEQFF
TRBV5-1	TRBJ2-3	NA	NA	TGCGCCAGCAGCTTGGTGGTCACAGATACGCAGTATTTT	CASSLVVTDTQYF
TRBV11-2	TRBJ1-6	TRBD1	NA	TGTGCCAGCAGCGAACAGGGGGGTTCACCCCTCCACTTT	CASSEQGGSPLHF
TRBV19	TRBJ1-5	NA	NA	TGTGCCAGTAGTGGCGAGTGGGGCAATAGCAATCAGCCCCAGCATTTT	CASSGEWGNSNQPQHF
TRBV12-3/TRBV12-4	TRBJ1-1	NA	NA	TGTGCCAGCAGTGACTTAATCCCTGAAGCTTTCTTT	CASSDLIPEAFF